The next 32 T cell receptor beta chains were all read from a single sample in a study of early T cells in non-severe SARS-CoV-2 infection. TCRdb reprocessed the 5' RACE reads with MiXCR, giving one entry per CDR3 protein. The sample consists of roughly 30,000 distinct CDR3 sequences, more than 4% of them appearing once. What was sequenced was whole blood. The origin of the receptors is an adult who was a healthcare worker with PCR-confirmed SARS-CoV-2 infection or an uninfected control (not recorded which).

This clonotype was recorded at least ten times. The chain uses TRBV12-5 and TRBJ2-4, with D maybe TRBD2 (5 bases). The V and J ends lost 0 bases and 1 base respectively, with 10 bases between them. Per germline, CDR1 LGHNT and CDR2 FRNRAP. The CDR3 covers 16 residues. The CDR3 DNA is TGTGCTAGTGGTTTGGTGGTCGGGGTGGCCAAAAACATTCAGTACTTC. Translation: CASGLVVGVAKNIQYF.

In its sample, this clonotype was seen a few times. This sequence joins TRBV7-3 and TRBJ2-5; 12 bases map to TRBD1. V gave up 5 bases and J gave up 1 base; unmatched junction bases: 2. This CDR3 comprises 15 residues. Per germline, CDR1 SGHTA and CDR2 FQGTGA. The CDR3 DNA follows: TGTGCCAGCAGCAAGGGACAGGGGGCCCAAGAGACCCAGTACTTC. Translating gives CASSKGQGAQETQYF.

This chain uses TRBV11-2 with TRBJ2-7, with D possibly matching TRBD2 (6 bases). Trimming stripped 1 base from V and 9 bases from J, with 7 bases between. Germline V lookup: CDR1 SGHAT, CDR2 FQNNGV. The CDR3 totals 11 residues. The CDR3 spells CASSLAGGQYF. In DNA form, the CDR3 reads TGTGCCAGCAGCTTAGCCGGGGGGCAGTACTTC.

This clonotype was picked up a small number of times. The J gene is TRBJ1-3, the V gene TRBV29-1; unclear D gene. V was pared by 1 base and J by 9 bases, with 10 bases between. Germline loops: CDR1 SQVTM, CDR2 ANQGSEA. The CDR3 length is 12 residues. CDR3 in amino acids: CSVEGPGGTIYF. As DNA, the CDR3 is TGCAGCGTTGAAGGCCCAGGAGGCACCATATATTTT.

Many counts were recorded for this clonotype. The rearrangement uses TRBV12-3 or TRBV12-4 and TRBJ1-1; possibly TRBD1 for D (5 bases). This CDR3 has 15 residues. V was shortened by 0 bases and J by 4 bases, with 12 bases between the two germline ends. The CDR3 DNA sequence: TGTGCCAGCAGTTTAGCGAGAGGGGAGGGCACTGAAGCTTTCTTT. Amino acid sequence: CASSLARGEGTEAFF.

This clonotype was observed many times. This rearrangement joins TRBV5-1 to TRBJ1-3; unclear D gene. Germline lookup yields CDR1 SGHRS and CDR2 YFSETQ. The CDR3 runs to 15 residues. The ends were cut back, 0 bases at V and 3 bases at J, with 10 bases in the middle. CDR3 in amino acids: CASSLDPLNGNTIYF. The CDR3 nucleotides are TGCGCCAGCAGCTTGGACCCTCTTAATGGAAACACCATATATTTT.

With regard to this clonotype: This may come from a read error, since a much larger clone is one base off. This chain links TRBV18 with TRBJ2-3; TRBD2 matches at 7 bases. The CDR3 length is 18 residues. CDR1 KGHSH and CDR2 LQKENI come from the germline V gene. V shed 5 bases and J 3 bases; nucleotides not matched to a gene: 17. CDR3 loop: CASSSISLAGVGTDTQYF. CDR3 DNA: TGTGCCAGCTCATCGATATCACTCGCGGGAGTCGGGACAGATACGCAGTATTTT.

The chain recombines TRBV12-5 with TRBJ2-7; D might be TRBD2 (7 bases). This CDR3 contains 15 residues. The V gene's germline CDR1 is LGHNT and CDR2 FRNRAP. V was clipped by 5 bases and J by 3 bases, with 17 bases between them. CDR3 nucleotides: TGTGCTAGTGGTCCCCCTCGCGGGGGCCACTACGAGCAGTACTTC. Translating it yields CASGPPRGGHYEQYF.

This clonotype occurred many times. V gene TRBV20-1 combines with J gene TRBJ2-7, with TRBD2 matching over 15 bases. Germline V gene sequence: CDR1 DFQATT, CDR2 SNEGSKA (reference sequence). The CDR3 is made up of 18 amino acids. After removal of 2 bases from V and 2 bases from J, the junction contained 10 bases not matched to a gene. The CDR3 here is CSARTGLAGGRPPYEQYF. In DNA form, the CDR3 reads TGCAGTGCTAGAACCGGACTAGCGGGGGGGCGTCCGCCCTACGAGCAGTACTTC.

This clonotype occurred many times. The rearrangement links TRBV10-3 to TRBJ1-5, with D possibly being TRBD1 (5 bases). Germline V gene lookup returns CDR1 ENHRY and CDR2 SYGVKD. V lost 8 bases to trimming and J lost 3 bases, with 11 bases between them. The CDR3 runs 13 residues. CDR3 region: CAIGDRDNQPQHF. The CDR3 DNA is TGTGCCATCGGGGACCGGGACAATCAGCCCCAGCATTTT.

This clonotype was seen a handful of times. This sequence joins TRBV11-3 and TRBJ2-3, with D perhaps assigned TRBD1 or TRBD2 (5 bases each). The CDR3 sequence is 15 residues long. V lost 5 bases to trimming and J lost 2 bases, with 14 bases between them. In germline, CDR1 is SGHNT, CDR2 YENEEA. The CDR3 region is CASSSSGTATDTQYF. In DNA, the CDR3 is TGTGCCAGCAGCAGTTCCGGGACCGCCACAGATACGCAGTATTTT.

This clonotype was found a few times. The chain couples TRBV14 to TRBJ2-5, with 7 bases lining up with TRBD1. Germline values: CDR1 SGHDN, CDR2 FVKESK. The CDR3 sequence is 17 residues long. V lost 4 bases, J lost 4 bases, and 15 bases stayed unmatched. CDR3 sequence reads: CASSLGTDLTVRETQYF. CDR3 sequence (DNA): TGTGCCAGCAGCCTTGGGACAGACCTAACCGTGCGAGAGACCCAGTACTTC. The entire variable domain, with the rest obtained from reference TRBV14 and TRBJ2-5, is as follows: EAGVTQFPSHSVIEKGQTVTLRCDPISGHDNLYWYRRVMGKEIKFLLHFVKESKQDESGMPNNRFLAERTGGTYSTLKVQPAELEDSGVYFCASSLGTDLTVRETQYFGPGTRLLVL.

The sample holds many counts of this clonotype. The V call is TRBV20-1, the J call TRBJ2-3; 9 bases line up with TRBD2. V was pared by 6 bases and J by 6 bases, with 13 bases of the junction left unmatched. The CDR3 spans 15 residues. CDR1 and CDR2 from the germline V gene are DFQATT and SNEGSKA (reference sequence). The CDR3 region has the DNA TGCAGTGCACTCCTAGCGGGGACCCCCTTTGATACGCAGTATTTT. This encodes CSALLAGTPFDTQYF.

The chain links TRBV7-3 to TRBJ2-2; 10 bases map to TRBD2. CDR1 SGHTA and CDR2 FQGTGA come from the germline V gene. The V segment lost 4 bases and the J segment 7 bases; nucleotides outside the gene matches: 9. This CDR3 comprises 16 residues. CDR3 residues: CASSSQREGLYGELFF. The CDR3 coding sequence is TGTGCCAGCAGCTCCCAGCGGGAGGGACTATACGGGGAGCTGTTTTTT.

The table lists this clonotype with many counts. The rearrangement uses TRBV7-2 and TRBJ2-2; D call uncertain. Germline CDR1 is SGHTA and CDR2 is FQGNSA. This CDR3 contains 14 residues. Trimming removed 3 bases at V and 5 bases at J, with 10 bases between. The CDR3: CASSFRKGTGELFF. In nucleotides, the CDR3 is TGTGCCAGCAGCTTCCGGAAGGGAACCGGGGAGCTGTTTTTT.

This clonotype was recorded many times. The gene calls are TRBV20-1 and TRBJ1-1; TRBD1 might be the D (5 bases). There are 15 residues in the CDR3. V lost 0 bases and J lost 1, with 12 bases in between. CDR1 and CDR2 from the germline V gene are DFQATT and SNEGSKA (reference sequence). The CDR3 bases are TGCAGTGCTAGAGATATTGGGGGAAGGAACACTGAAGCTTTCTTT. Its translation: CSARDIGGRNTEAFF.

This clonotype has just a few counts. Relative to the germline gene, one junction end is altered; a read error may explain this. The chain combines TRBV3-1 with TRBJ1-5; D is uncertain. Looked up from germline, CDR1 is LGHDT and CDR2 is YNNKEL (reference sequence). The CDR3 has 10 residues. DNA of the CDR3: TGCTTAGGCTGCAATCAGCCCCAGCATTTT. The encoded protein is CLGCNQPQHF.

This clonotype has a count of ten or more. V is TRBV7-6 and J is TRBJ2-1; D is ambiguous. The V and J ends lost 6 bases and 5 bases respectively, with 17 bases between them. Germline V lookup: CDR1 SGHVS, CDR2 FNYEAQ. This CDR3 is built from 15 residues. DNA for the CDR3: TGTGCCAGCAGTGTAGTCCCCTTCGGAGACAATGAGCAGTTCTTC. The encoded protein is CASSVVPFGDNEQFF.

The chain couples TRBV27 to TRBJ2-7; no reliable D call. Germline assignment: CDR1 MNHEY and CDR2 SMNVEV (reference sequence). V was cut by 9 bases and J by 0 bases, with 9 bases left in between. CDR3 size: 12 residues. The CDR3 sequence: CASFTSSYEQYF. CDR3 sequence (DNA): TGTGCCAGTTTCACAAGCTCCTACGAGCAGTACTTC.

This clonotype was recorded a few times. V is TRBV7-9 and J is TRBJ1-1; TRBD1 matches at 8 bases. Germline CDR1 is SEHNR and CDR2 is FQNEAQ (reference sequence). J lost 7 bases, V lost 0 bases, and 1 base had no gene match. This CDR3 contains 13 residues. CDR3 region: CASSLAQGVEAFF. The DNA for the CDR3 is TGTGCCAGCAGCTTAGCACAGGGGGTTGAAGCTTTCTTT.

This clonotype has only a few counts. The chain couples TRBV14 to TRBJ2-7, with 10 bases that match TRBD2. Germline lookup yields CDR1 SGHDN and CDR2 FVKESK. The trim removed 4 bases at V and 3 bases at J, leaving 12 bases unmatched. This CDR3 has 17 amino acids. Written as DNA, the CDR3 is TGTGCCAGCAGCCTCACCCGGCCGGGACTAGCGAGCTACGAGCAGTACTTC. It encodes CASSLTRPGLASYEQYF.

This clonotype was observed a few times. CDR3 loop: CASSPVPGLKHNEQFF. The CDR3 bases are TGTGCCAGCAGCCCCGTACCGGGACTTAAGCACAATGAGCAGTTCTTC. The chain is built from TRBV12-3 or TRBV12-4 and TRBJ2-1, with a weak D call TRBD2 (6 bases). The germline V and J ends were trimmed by 6 bases and 5 bases, with 20 bases remaining between them. This CDR3 is 16 amino acids long.

In its sample, this clonotype is medium-sized. The chain has TRBV11-2 and TRBJ2-3, with D possibly TRBD2 on 6 matching bases. This CDR3 spans 20 amino acids. The germline V and J ends were trimmed by 2 bases and 0 bases, with 24 bases remaining between them. CDR1 SGHAT and CDR2 FQNNGV come from the germline V gene. The CDR3 is CASSLLAGKLVPQSTDTQYF. CDR3 sequence (DNA): TGTGCCAGCAGCTTATTGGCGGGGAAGCTGGTTCCCCAAAGCACAGATACGCAGTATTTT.

Ten or more counts support this clonotype. The chain combines TRBV11-2 with TRBJ2-2; a weak D match, TRBD1 (6 bases). This CDR3 has 13 amino acids. V was clipped by 5 bases and J by 7 bases, with 11 bases between them. The germline gives CDR1 SGHAT, CDR2 FQNNGV. CDR3 DNA sequence: TGTGCCAGCAGCCAGGGGTTCTACGGGGAGCTGTTTTTT. It specifies CASSQGFYGELFF.

This clonotype was counted at least ten times. The V and J genes are TRBV12-2 and TRBJ2-4; no DNA check was done on the table's D call, TRBD1. TRBV12-2 represents a pseudogene. The CDR3 sequence is 19 residues long. The CDR3 region has the DNA TGTGCAAGTCGCTTAGCCCCCCTTCGGAGACAAGAGGCCAAAAACATTCAGTACTTC. Protein sequence: CASRLAPLRRQEAKNIQYF.

This clonotype was detected a few times. This rearrangement joins TRBV9 to TRBJ2-5, with 7 bases aligning to TRBD1. Germline V gives CDR1 SGDLS, CDR2 YYNGEE. The trim removed 3 bases at V and 2 bases at J, leaving 7 bases unmatched. The CDR3 runs to 15 residues. The CDR3 loop reads CASSAEDRVQETQYF. In nucleotides, the CDR3 is TGTGCCAGCAGCGCAGAAGACAGGGTTCAAGAGACCCAGTACTTC.

The V call is TRBV11-2, the J call TRBJ2-2; 8 nucleotides line up with TRBD1. The CDR3 loop spans 16 amino acids. V shed 3 bases, J shed 5 bases, and the junction held 8 bases outside the gene matches. Per the germline V gene, CDR1 is SGHAT and CDR2 is FQNNGV. CDR3 amino acids: CASSFTGGEGTGELFF. In DNA, the CDR3 is TGTGCCAGCAGCTTCACAGGGGGAGAGGGGACCGGGGAGCTGTTTTTT.

This CDR3 reads CASSLRRLAGVTGELFF. DNA of the CDR3: TGTGCCAGCAGCCTTAGACGACTAGCGGGAGTCACCGGGGAGCTGTTTTTT. The rearrangement uses TRBV3-1 and TRBJ2-2, with TRBD2 identical over 12 bases. Germline assignment: CDR1 LGHDT and CDR2 YNNKEL (reference sequence). The V and J ends lost 4 bases and 4 bases, in that order; junction bases with no gene match: 7. CDR3 size: 17 residues.

This clonotype occurred a few times. The J gene is TRBJ2-7, the V gene TRBV7-9; TRBD1 matches 10 bases. Trimming at V came to 2 bases and at J to 3 bases, leaving 10 bases not matched to a gene. Germline values: CDR1 SEHNR, CDR2 FQNEAQ (reference sequence). The CDR3 spans 17 residues. CDR3 sequence (DNA): TGTGCCAGCAGCTTACGCGGACCGGGACAGGGGAACTACGAGCAGTACTTC. Amino acids: CASSLRGPGQGNYEQYF.

The chain joins TRBV18 to TRBJ1-2, with D tentatively TRBD1 (6 bases). The CDR3 has 15 residues. Trimming cost V 4 bases and J 6 bases, with 18 bases left between them. From germline, CDR1 is KGHSH and CDR2 LQKENI. In nucleotides, the CDR3 is TGTGCCAGCTCACTTGCGGGCACAGGGAGGGATGGCTACACCTTC. Translating it yields CASSLAGTGRDGYTF.

This clonotype was counted ten times or more. V gene TRBV3-1 combines with J gene TRBJ1-2, with D possibly being TRBD1 (5 bases). Germline loops: CDR1 LGHDT, CDR2 YNNKEL (reference sequence). V gave up 4 bases and J gave up 5 bases, with 5 bases separating them. The CDR3 is 11 residues long. The CDR3 here is CASSPGYGYTF. The CDR3 DNA is TGTGCCAGCAGCCCAGGGTATGGCTACACCTTC.

This clonotype was picked up a small number of times. The chain employs TRBV28 and TRBJ2-1; 8 positions match TRBD1. The CDR3 consists of 15 residues. After removal of 3 bases from V and 4 bases from J, the junction contained 5 bases not matched to a gene. The germline V gene encodes CDR1 MDHEN and CDR2 SYDVKM. The DNA for the CDR3 is TGTGCCAGCAGTTTCGACAGGGGAGTTTACAATGAGCAGTTCTTC. Protein product: CASSFDRGVYNEQFF.